The present entry profiles one T cell receptor (beta chain) with its context. Which antigen it targets is not known. No clone much larger than this one lies a single base away; base qualities are absent. The CDR3 runs 14 amino acids, cysteine and phenylalanine included. Solely the CDR3 DNA is kept, with 42 bases framed from the first base. Sequences MGHRA (CDR1) and YSYEKL (CDR2) are obtained from the germline V gene. The V and J ends are trimmed by 1 base and 8 bases, leaving 12 bases between them. In total, roughly 670 healthy bone marrow donors made up the cohort. Cohort members were all nominally healthy when sampled, although unrecorded immune exposures were likely present. The donor was CMV seronegative and belonged to the group of 380 or so seronegative cohort members. A peripheral blood sample was provided by each donor, and peripheral blood mononuclear cells were used for TCR beta sequencing. The Qiagen DNeasy Blood Extraction Kit was used to extract genomic DNA from the blood cell samples.

The protocol used for the library was the immunoSEQ multiplex PCR assay. A mixture of 60 forward primers for TCR Vbeta segments and 13 reverse primers for TCR Jbeta segments was used in the multiplex PCR. The CDR3 region of rearranged TCR beta genes was amplified from genomic DNA by a multiplex PCR assay. The amplified TCR beta libraries were sequenced on the Illumina HiSeq System as 87-base-pair reads. Processing in the source paper ran as follows. Across the 640 or so repertoires, a later analysis counted 80 million or so unique TCR beta chains, approximately 10 million of which were shared by at least two donors. To remove PCR and sequencing errors, raw reads were error-corrected and collapsed into unique sequences using a nearest-neighbor algorithm that merged closely related sequences. Alignment of CDR3 sequences to IMGT reference sequences was used to assign V, D and J gene segments. For a sequence to be retained, a match of at least six nucleotides was required to both a V gene segment and a J gene segment. A rearrangement was called productive if the CDR3 had no stop codons and remained in frame with V and J, and every other rearrangement was called non-productive. CDR3 was defined by IMGT convention, running from the second conserved V-encoded cysteine to the conserved J-encoded phenylalanine. In an earlier analysis of more than 550 of the donors, sequences lacking an unambiguous match to a single V gene segment were excluded. In an earlier analysis of more than 500 of the donors, a V segment was called functional when productive rearrangements were above 56.7%, and segregating when the standard deviation between donors exceeded 5%. To diagnose cytomegalovirus status from the catalog of TCR beta chain sequences, a statistical classification framework was built. In a later analysis, V and J genes were assigned by comparing TCR nucleotide sequences against IMGT/GENE-DB human TR gene sequences. A later analysis assigned CDR3 sequences and most-parsimonious VDJ recombination scenarios with the TCRdist pipeline. In a later analysis, every TCR beta chain was defined by the combination of its CDR3 amino acid sequence and its V-gene family, and reads without a unique V-gene family were dropped. As a way to deal with suspected cross-contamination and a sequencing artifact, a later analysis dropped 500 to 700 nucleotide sequences that were highly shared and had low generation probability. For each public chain, a later analysis derived a clonal expansion index from normalized ranks of inferred template counts within each repertoire. In a later analysis, generation probabilities were computed using a VDJ recombination model fitted to out-of-frame rearrangements, and the results were checked against IGoR. In a later analysis, TCR-TCR, TCR-HLA and TCR-CMV co-occurrence was scored with hypergeometric tests, and a repertoire-size bias correction was applied to TCR pairs. To estimate false discovery rates, a later analysis permuted the HLA or CMV assignments 20 times. In a later analysis, co-occurring TCRs were grouped with DBSCAN, and TCRdist sequence similarity was added when clustering was performed within HLA-allele-positive subsets. For co-occurrence clustering, repertoires with fewer than 30,000 or more than 120,000 public chains were excluded, along with roughly 5 repertoires with anomalous nucleotide sharing. Not all clones reach the TCRdb copy of this immuneACCESS table, which keeps in-frame sequences only. Checked studies attribute under half of the gap to unresolved V genes and leave the rest unexplained. That table gives V, J and clone size, and the DNA gave D and trimming. This sample comprises tens of thousands of clones, approximately 71% of them detected only once. The top ten clonotypes cover more than 2.5% of the sample.

The sample belongs to a study of cytomegalovirus exposure and HLA in healthy donors (dated by TCRdb to 2016 to 2017). At the level of the whole study: In an earlier analysis of roughly 590 of the donors, about 270 Gb of sequence data and 90 million to 130 million unique TCR beta sequences from roughly 180 million T cells were reported. Genome-wide SNP genotypes for about 55% of the roughly 670 donors were used in a later genetic analysis, which treated that subset as a discovery cohort. A separate validation cohort of approximately 130 different subjects was used in addition to the roughly 670-subject first cohort. Donor age, sex, ethnicity and CMV serostatus were collected together with the repertoire data. Because of strong linkage in the cohort, roughly five DR-DQ haplotypes were treated as single units for association and clustering. Typing coverage varied by locus: about 620-640 donors for A, B, C, DRB1 and DQB1; 522 for DQA1; nearly 610 for DPA1; fewer than 480 for DPB1. To decide whether each TCR beta V gene segment behaved as functional or pseudogenic, an earlier analysis of over 500 of the donors relied on high-throughput TCR beta sequencing. The study aimed to test whether signatures of past pathogen exposure could be identified by cataloging public T cell receptors. Of the roughly 430 genotyped donors, approximately 80% fell in the genetic ancestry cluster associated with self-reported Caucasian donors. The study used immunosequencing to profile the T cell repertoires of approximately 690 subjects and linked those repertoires to cytomegalovirus serostatus. Every repertoire in the discovery cohort had been generated on one and the same sequencing platform. HLA typing covered class I and class II loci at four-digit resolution. Among roughly 400 genotyped donors of the cohort, an average of roughly 230,000 unique TCR beta nucleotide sequences was sequenced per donor, of which 15% to 20% were non-productive. To study patterns of TCR occurrence, a later analysis re-analyzed previously published TCR beta repertoires from several hundred donors and added high-resolution HLA genotyping. To predict cytomegalovirus infection status, the study combined high-throughput TCR immunosequencing, statistical association of individual TCRs with disease status, and machine learning. In the later analysis, no new phenotypic data were used to find candidate immune exposures; instead, reliance was placed on TCR beta sequences and their occurrence across donors. An early release covering some 640 HLA-typed donors comprised about 300 gigabases of sequencing data and 65 million to 100 million unique TCR sequences. General conclusions and limits of the study: The presence/absence analyses assumed that sequencing depth was roughly uniform across donors, and that assumption may not be true. A later genetic analysis reported fewer N-insertions in productive TCRs among donors in an Asian-associated ancestry cluster than the roughly 700-donor mean. A further reported finding was that TCR beta sequences accurately predicted the HLA-A and HLA-B alleles for most subjects in the first cohort. In an earlier analysis of about 540 of the donors, most TCR beta V segments were observed in productive rearrangements about 90% or about 30% of the time, broadly matching IMGT annotations. In vitro tests confirmed that a few of the cytomegalovirus-associated TCR beta chains recognize cytomegalovirus antigens. When HLA alleles, especially DR and DQ, strongly co-occurred, TCR associations were difficult to assign to individual alleles. According to a later analysis, most CMV-associated TCR beta chains appeared to be HLA-restricted, and the HLA associations seemed to be driven largely by CMV exposure. Because HLA typing was missing for some donors at each locus, association tests included only the typed subset. Most TCR sequences were seen in very few donors, while some public TCRs were found in many individuals. The authors suggested that the approach could potentially be extended to other disease states and immunological phenotypes. A later genetic analysis associated a missense DCLRE1C variant with V-gene and J-gene trimming of TCR beta chains, and an independent cohort replicated the association. The only immune exposure information available for the cohort was CMV serostatus. The 87-base-pair reads could not distinguish some IMGT-functional V segments, including TRBV6-2 and TRBV6-3, so those segments were excluded. The cohort was sequenced for TCR beta chains only, and without alpha or paired-chain data the features that could be detected were limited. The classifier was reported to diagnose cytomegalovirus status with high specificity and sensitivity in both the original and validation cohorts. The study gave a list of some 150 TCR beta chains associated with cytomegalovirus. Compared with equally common non-associated chains, HLA-associated TCR beta chains in a later analysis were more clonally expanded and had lower generation probabilities. Several of the top co-occurrence clusters appeared to be linked to parvovirus B19, influenza, CMV and Epstein-Barr virus, according to a later analysis. A cluster of highly shared sequence variants was judged likely to be a technical artifact of the sequencing pipeline. Specific HLA alleles were associated with over 15,000 TCR beta sequences at a false discovery rate of 0.05 in a later analysis. Because counts were too low, about 17 rarely observed V segments, including chromosome 9 orphons, were excluded from the earlier analysis of a few hundred of the donors. Linkage disequilibrium might explain the correlated functional status among segregating V segments, but an unknown experimental factor could not be ruled out. A later analysis found that TCR association rates varied across HLA loci, with DRB1 alleles showing the most associated TCRs and HLA-C alleles the fewest.

The sequenced sample consisted of PBMCs. The source of this sequence is a man over 45 in good health and CMV-seronegative. Here the chain combines TRBV4-1 and TRBJ1-5; the D gene is possibly TRBD1, with 5 bases matching. The base sequence is TGCGCCAGCAGCCAAGTTGGAGGGACGGAGCCCCAGCATTTT. This gives the protein CASSQVGGTEPQHF.